This T cell receptor beta chain comes out of a study of blood T cell repertoires in COVID-19. Study information: Acute and convalescent COVID-19 samples came from the United States, Italy and Spain. Nucleic acid was either cDNA or gDNA, and it came from T cells, B-cell-depleted T cells, or PBMCs.

Methods used by the authors: Scientists estimated how many nucleated cells there were by amplifying reference gene primers. Generated by immunoSEQ multiplex PCR, the TCRdb table keeps only in-frame clones and is missing some. The V and J calls and clone size are taken from that table; D and trimming were inferred from the DNA. The repertoire holds about 390,000 clones, with roughly 86% as singletons. This CDR3 has 13 amino acids. The V and J ends lost 5 bases and 8 bases respectively, with 15 bases between them. Followed longitudinally, the Seattle patients had been enrolled during active infection. Sequenced: peripheral blood. The rearrangement joins TRBV12-3 or TRBV12-4 to TRBJ1-1, with D unresolved. This receptor was taken from a woman aged 60-75 years with COVID-19, enrolled during active disease. Here the CDR3 DNA reads TGTGCCAGCAGTCCTTTGACAAGAGTGGAAGCTTTCTTT. This sequence encodes CASSPLTRVEAFF.